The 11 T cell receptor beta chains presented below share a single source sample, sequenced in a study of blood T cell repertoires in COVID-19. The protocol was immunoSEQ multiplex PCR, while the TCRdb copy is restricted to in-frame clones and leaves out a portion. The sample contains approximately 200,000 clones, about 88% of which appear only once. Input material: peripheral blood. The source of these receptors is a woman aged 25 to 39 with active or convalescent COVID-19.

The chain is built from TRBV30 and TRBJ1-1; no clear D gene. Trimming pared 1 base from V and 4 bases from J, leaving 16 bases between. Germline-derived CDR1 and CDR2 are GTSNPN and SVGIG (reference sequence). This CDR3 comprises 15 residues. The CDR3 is CAWSEFGVSGTEAFF. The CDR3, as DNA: TGTGCCTGGAGTGAGTTCGGGGTATCCGGCACTGAAGCTTTCTTT.

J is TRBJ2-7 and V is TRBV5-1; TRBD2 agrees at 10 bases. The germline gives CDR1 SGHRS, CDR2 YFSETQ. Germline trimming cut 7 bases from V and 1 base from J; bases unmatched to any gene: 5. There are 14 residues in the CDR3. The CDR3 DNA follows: TGCGCCAGCGGGCTAGCGGGAGATTCCTACGAGCAGTACTTC. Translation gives CASGLAGDSYEQYF. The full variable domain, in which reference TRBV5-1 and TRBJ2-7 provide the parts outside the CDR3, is KAGVTQTPRYLIKTRGQQVTLSCSPISGHRSVSWYQQTPGQGLQFLFEYFSETQRNKGNFPGRFSGRQFSNSRSEMNVSTLELGDSALYLCASGLAGDSYEQYFGPGTRLTVT.

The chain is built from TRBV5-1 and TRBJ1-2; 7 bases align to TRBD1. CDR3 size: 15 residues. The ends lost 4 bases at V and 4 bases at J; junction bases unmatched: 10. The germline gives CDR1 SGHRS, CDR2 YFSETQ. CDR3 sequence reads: CASSDRQGAIYGYTF. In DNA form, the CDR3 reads TGCGCCAGCAGCGATCGACAGGGCGCTATCTATGGCTACACCTTC.

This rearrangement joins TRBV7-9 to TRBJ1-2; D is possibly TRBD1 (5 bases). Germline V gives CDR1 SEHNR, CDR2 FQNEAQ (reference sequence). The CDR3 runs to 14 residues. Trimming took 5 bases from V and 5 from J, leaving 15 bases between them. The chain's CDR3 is CASSPDTYHYGYTF. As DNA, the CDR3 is TGTGCCAGCAGCCCGGACACGTACCATTATGGCTACACCTTC. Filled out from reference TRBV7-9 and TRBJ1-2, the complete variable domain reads DTGVSQNPRHKITKRGQNVTFRCDPISEHNRLYWYRQTLGQGPEFLTYFQNEAQLEKSRLLSDRFSAERPKGSFSTLEIQRTEQGDSAMYLCASSPDTYHYGYTFGSGTRLTVV.

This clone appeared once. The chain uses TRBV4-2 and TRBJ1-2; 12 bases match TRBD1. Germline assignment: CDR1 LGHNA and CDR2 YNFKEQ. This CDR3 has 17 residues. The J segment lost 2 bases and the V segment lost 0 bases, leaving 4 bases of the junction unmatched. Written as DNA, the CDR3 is TGTGCCAGCAGCCAAGATCCCGGGACAGGGGGCAACTATGGCTACACCTTC. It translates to CASSQDPGTGGNYGYTF.

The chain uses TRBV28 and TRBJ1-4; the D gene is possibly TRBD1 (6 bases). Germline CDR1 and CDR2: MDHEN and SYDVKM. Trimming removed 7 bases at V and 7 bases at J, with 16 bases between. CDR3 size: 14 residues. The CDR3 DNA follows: TGTGCCAGCACCGTCCCCCAAGGGGGTGAAAAACTGTTTTTT. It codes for CASTVPQGGEKLFF. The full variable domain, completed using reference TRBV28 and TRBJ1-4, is DVKVTQSSRYLVKRTGEKVFLECVQDMDHENMFWYRQDPGLGLRLIYFSYDVKMKEKGDIPEGYSVSREKKERFSLILESASTNQTSMYLCASTVPQGGEKLFFGSGTQLSVL.

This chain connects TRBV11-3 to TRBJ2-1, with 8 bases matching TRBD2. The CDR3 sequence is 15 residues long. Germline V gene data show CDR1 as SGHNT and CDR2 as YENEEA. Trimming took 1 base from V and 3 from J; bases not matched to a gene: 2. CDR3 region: CASSLVSGVYNEQFF. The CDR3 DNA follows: TGTGCCAGCAGCTTAGTTAGCGGGGTCTACAATGAGCAGTTCTTC.

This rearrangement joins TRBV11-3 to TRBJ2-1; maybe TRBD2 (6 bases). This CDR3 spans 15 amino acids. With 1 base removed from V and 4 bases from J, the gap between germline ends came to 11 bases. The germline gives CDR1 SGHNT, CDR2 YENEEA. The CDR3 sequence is CASSLGAGTYNEQFF. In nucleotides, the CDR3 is TGTGCCAGCAGCTTAGGGGCCGGGACTTACAATGAGCAGTTCTTC.

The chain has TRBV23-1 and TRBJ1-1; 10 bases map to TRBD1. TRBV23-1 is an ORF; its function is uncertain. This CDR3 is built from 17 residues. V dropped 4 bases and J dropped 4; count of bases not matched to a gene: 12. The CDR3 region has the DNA TGCGCCAGCAGTCCCCCCCCGACAGGGGGCGGCGGCACTGAAGCTTTCTTT. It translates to CASSPPPTGGGGTEAFF.

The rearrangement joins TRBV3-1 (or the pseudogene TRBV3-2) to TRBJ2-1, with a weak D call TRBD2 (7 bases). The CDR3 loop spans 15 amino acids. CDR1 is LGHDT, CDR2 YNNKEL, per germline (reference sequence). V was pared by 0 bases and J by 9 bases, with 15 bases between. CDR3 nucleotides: TGTGCCAGCAGCCAAGACGGGGGGCCCAGTGGTGAGCAGTTCTTC. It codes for CASSQDGGPSGEQFF.

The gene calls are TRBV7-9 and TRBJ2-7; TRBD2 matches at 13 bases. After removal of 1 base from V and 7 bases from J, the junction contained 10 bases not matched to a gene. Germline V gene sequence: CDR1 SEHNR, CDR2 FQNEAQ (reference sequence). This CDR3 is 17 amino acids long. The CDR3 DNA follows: TGTGCCAGCAGCTTAGGACTAGCGGGGGGCCTAGAGAGGGAGCAGTACTTC. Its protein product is CASSLGLAGGLEREQYF.